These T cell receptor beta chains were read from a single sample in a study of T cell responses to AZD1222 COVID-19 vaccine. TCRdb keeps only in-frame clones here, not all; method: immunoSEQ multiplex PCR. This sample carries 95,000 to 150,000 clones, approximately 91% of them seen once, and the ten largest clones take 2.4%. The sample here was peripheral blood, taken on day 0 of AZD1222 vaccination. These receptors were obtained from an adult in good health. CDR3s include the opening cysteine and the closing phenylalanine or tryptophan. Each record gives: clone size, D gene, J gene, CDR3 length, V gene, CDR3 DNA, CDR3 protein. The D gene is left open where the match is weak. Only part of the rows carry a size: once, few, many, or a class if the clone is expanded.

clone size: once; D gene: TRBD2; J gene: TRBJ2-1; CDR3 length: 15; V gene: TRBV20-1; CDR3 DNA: TGCAGTGCTAGTATTAGCGGGTGGTCCTACAATGAGCAGTTCTTC; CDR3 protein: CSASISGWSYNEQFF
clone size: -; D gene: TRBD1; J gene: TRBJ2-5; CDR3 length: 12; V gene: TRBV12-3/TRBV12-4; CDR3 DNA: TGTGCCAGCAGACGACAGGGCGAGACCCAGTACTTC; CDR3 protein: CASRRQGETQYF
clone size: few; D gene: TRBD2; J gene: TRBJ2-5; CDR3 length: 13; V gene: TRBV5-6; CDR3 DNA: TGTGCCAGCACCGGGACTAGGAAAGAGACCCAGTACTTC; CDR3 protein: CASTGTRKETQYF
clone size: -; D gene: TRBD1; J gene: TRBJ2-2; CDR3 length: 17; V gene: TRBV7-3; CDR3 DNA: TGTGCCAGCAGCCAACGCGGGACAGGGGGAGGTACCGGGGAGCTGTTTTTT; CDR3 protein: CASSQRGTGGGTGELFF
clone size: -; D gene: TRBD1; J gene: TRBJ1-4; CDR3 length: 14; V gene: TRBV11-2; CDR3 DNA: TGTGCCAGCAGCCCGGACAGGGGTAATGAAAAACTGTTTTTT; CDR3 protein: CASSPDRGNEKLFF
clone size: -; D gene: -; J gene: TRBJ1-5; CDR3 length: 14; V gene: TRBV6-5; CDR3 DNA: TGTGCCGGGGCAGACGGGTGGAGCAATCAGCCCCAGCATTTT; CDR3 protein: CAGADGWSNQPQHF
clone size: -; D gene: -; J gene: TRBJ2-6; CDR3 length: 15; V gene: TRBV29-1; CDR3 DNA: TGCAGCGTTGAAGACGGTTTCTCTGGGGCCAACGTCCTGACTTTC; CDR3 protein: CSVEDGFSGANVLTF
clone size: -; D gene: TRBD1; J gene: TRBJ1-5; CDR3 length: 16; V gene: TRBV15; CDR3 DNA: TGTGCCACCAGCAGTGCGGGACAGGGGAAAGATCAGCCCCAGCATTTT; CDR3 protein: CATSSAGQGKDQPQHF
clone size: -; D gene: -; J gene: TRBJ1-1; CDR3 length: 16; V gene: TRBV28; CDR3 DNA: TGTGCCAGCAGTTTAGCAGGGAGGCGAATGAACACTGAAGCTTTCTTT; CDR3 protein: CASSLAGRRMNTEAFF
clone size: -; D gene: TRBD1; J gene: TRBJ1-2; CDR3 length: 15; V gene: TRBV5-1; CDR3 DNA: TGCGCCAGCAGCTTGGCGGTACAGGGGAGAGATGGCTACACCTTC; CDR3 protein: CASSLAVQGRDGYTF
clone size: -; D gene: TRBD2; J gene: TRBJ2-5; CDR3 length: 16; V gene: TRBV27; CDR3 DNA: TGTGCCAGCAGTTTAGAGGCTAGCGGCCCTATTTGGACCCAGTACTTC; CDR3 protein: CASSLEASGPIWTQYF
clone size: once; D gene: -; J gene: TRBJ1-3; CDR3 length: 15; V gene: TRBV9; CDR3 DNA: TGTGCCAGCAGCCCGACCTGGCCCTCTGGAAACACCATATATTTT; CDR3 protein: CASSPTWPSGNTIYF
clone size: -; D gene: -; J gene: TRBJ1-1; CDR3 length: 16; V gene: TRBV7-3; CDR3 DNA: TGTGCCAGCAGCTTAGAGATAAAAGGGGGGCGACCAGGGGCTTTCTTT; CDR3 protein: CASSLEIKGGRPGAFF
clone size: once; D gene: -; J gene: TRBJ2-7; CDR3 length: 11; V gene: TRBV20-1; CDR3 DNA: TGCAGTGCTAGAGTTAGAAGCGAGCAGTACTTC; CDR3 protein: CSARVRSEQYF
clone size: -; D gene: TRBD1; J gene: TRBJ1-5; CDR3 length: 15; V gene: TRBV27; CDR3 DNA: TGTGCCAGCAGTTTTGTGGGACAGGGCAATCAGCCCCAGCATTTT; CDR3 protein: CASSFVGQGNQPQHF
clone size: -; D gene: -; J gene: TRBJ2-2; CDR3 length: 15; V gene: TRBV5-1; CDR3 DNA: TGCGCCAGCAGCTTGGTATTCGGGGGAACCGGGGAGCTGTTTTTT; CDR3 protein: CASSLVFGGTGELFF
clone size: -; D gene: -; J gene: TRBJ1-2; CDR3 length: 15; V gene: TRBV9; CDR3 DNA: TGTGCCAGCAGCGTAGGATCAGGCGAGATCTATGGCTACACCTTC; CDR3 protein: CASSVGSGEIYGYTF
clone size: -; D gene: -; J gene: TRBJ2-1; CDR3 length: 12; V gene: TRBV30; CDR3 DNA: TGTGCCTGGGGGGGCATTTACAATGAGCAGTTCTTC; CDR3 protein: CAWGGIYNEQFF
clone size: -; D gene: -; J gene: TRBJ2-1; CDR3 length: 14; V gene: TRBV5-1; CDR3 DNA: TGCGCCAGCAATCGAATAGGTACTATCAATGAGCAGTTCTTC; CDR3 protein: CASNRIGTINEQFF
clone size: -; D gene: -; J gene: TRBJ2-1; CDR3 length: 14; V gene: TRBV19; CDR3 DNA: TGTGCCAGTAGTAGGGGAGACAGATACAATGAGCAGTTCTTC; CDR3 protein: CASSRGDRYNEQFF
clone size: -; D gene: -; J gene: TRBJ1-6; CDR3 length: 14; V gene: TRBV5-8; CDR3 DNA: TGTGCCAGCAGCTTCGGCCAGGGGAATTCACCCCTCCACTTT; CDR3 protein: CASSFGQGNSPLHF
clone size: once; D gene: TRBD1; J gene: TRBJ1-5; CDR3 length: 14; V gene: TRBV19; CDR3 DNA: TGTGCCAGTAGTATGGGACAGGGAAATCAGCCCCAGCATTTT; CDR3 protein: CASSMGQGNQPQHF
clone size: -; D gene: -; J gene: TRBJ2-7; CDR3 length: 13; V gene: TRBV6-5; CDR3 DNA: TGTGCCAGCAGTTACTACCTAGCCGGCCAGCAGTACTTC; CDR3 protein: CASSYYLAGQQYF
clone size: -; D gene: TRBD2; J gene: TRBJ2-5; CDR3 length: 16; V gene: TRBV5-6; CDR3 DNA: TGTGCCAGCAGCTCCCTGACTAGCGGGAGGGGGGAGACCCAGTACTTC; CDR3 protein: CASSSLTSGRGETQYF
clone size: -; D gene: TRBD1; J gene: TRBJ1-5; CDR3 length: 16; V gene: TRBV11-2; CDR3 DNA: TGTGCCAGCAGCTCGGACCCCGGGACAGGGTTGGGGCCCCAGCATTTT; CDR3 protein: CASSSDPGTGLGPQHF
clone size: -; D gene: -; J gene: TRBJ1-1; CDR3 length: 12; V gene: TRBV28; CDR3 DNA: TGTGCCGCCCAAAAAGGGGGAAGTGAAGCTTTCTTT; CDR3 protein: CAAQKGGSEAFF
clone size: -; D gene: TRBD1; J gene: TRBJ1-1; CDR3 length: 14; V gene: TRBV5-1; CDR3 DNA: TGCGCCAGCAGCTTGGACGGGACAGGGTTAAAAGCTTTCTTT; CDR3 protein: CASSLDGTGLKAFF
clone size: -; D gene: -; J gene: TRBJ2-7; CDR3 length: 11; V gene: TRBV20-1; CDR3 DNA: TGCAGTGCTAGAGGTGCCTACGAGCAGTACTTC; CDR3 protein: CSARGAYEQYF
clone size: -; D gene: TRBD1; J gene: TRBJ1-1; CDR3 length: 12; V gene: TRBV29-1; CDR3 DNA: TGCAGCGTTGAAGGACAGGGAACTGAAGCTTTCTTT; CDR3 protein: CSVEGQGTEAFF
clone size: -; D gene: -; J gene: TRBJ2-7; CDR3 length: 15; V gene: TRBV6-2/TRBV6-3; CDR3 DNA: TGTGCCAGCAGTTACTCTCGGCAGGTCGAGTACGAGCAGTACTTC; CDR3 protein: CASSYSRQVEYEQYF
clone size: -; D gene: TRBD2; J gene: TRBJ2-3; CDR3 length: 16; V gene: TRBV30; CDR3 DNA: TGTGCCTGGAGTGAAACGGGAGCGGGGAACACAGATACGCAGTATTTT; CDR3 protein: CAWSETGAGNTDTQYF
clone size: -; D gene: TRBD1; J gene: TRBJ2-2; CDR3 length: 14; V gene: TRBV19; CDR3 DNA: TGTGCCAGTAGTTCCGGGACAGGTCGCGGGGAGCTGTTTTTT; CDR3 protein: CASSSGTGRGELFF
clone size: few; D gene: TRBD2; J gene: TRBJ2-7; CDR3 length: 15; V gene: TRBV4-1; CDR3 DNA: TGCGCCAGCAGCCGCAGCGAGCGGGAGAACTACGAGCAGTACTTC; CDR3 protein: CASSRSERENYEQYF
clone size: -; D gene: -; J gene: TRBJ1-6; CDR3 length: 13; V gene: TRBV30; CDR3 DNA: TGTGCCTGGAGTCCAAACAGGGAATCACCCCTCCACTTT; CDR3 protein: CAWSPNRESPLHF
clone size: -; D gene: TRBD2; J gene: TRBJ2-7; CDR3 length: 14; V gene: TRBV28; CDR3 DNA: TGTGCCAGCAGTTTACCTAGCGGGGCCCTGGAGCAGTACTTC; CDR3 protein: CASSLPSGALEQYF
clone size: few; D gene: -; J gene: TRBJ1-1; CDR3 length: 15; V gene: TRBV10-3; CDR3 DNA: TGTGCCATCAGTGAGTCGGTGAGGATGAACACTGAAGCTTTCTTT; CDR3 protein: CAISESVRMNTEAFF
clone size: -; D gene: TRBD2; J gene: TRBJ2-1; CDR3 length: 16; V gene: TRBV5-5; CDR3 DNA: TGTGCCAGCAGCTTGGACGCTAGCGGGGCCTACAATGAGCAGTTCTTC; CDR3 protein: CASSLDASGAYNEQFF
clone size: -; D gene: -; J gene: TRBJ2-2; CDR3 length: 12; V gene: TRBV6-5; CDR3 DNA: TGTGCCAGCAGGGGGAACACCGGGGAGCTGTTTTTT; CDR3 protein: CASRGNTGELFF
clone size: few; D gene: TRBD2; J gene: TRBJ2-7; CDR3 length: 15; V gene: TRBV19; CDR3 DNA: TGTGCCAGTAGTACGCAGATTGGGGGGGCCTACGAGCAGTACTTC; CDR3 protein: CASSTQIGGAYEQYF
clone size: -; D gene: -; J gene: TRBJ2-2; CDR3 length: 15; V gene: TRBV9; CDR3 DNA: TGTGCCAGCAGCGTAGGAGTAGTTGACACCGGGGAGCTGTTTTTT; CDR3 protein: CASSVGVVDTGELFF
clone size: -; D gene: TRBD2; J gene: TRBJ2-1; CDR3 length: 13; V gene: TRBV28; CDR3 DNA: TGTGCCAGCAGTTTTGCCGGGACTAGATTCCCGTTCTTC; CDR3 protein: CASSFAGTRFPFF
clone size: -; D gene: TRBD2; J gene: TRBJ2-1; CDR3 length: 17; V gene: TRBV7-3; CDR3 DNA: TGTGCCAGCAGCTTAAAAGGGACGAGCGGGATCTACAATGAGCAGTTCTTC; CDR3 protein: CASSLKGTSGIYNEQFF
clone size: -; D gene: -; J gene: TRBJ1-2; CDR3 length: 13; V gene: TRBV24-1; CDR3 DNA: TGTGCCACCAGTGACAGGGGAAGCTATGGCTACACCTTC; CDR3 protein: CATSDRGSYGYTF
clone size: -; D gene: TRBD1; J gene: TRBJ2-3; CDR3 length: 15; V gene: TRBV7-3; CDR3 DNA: TGTGCCAGCAGCTTAACGTCGCAGGGGGCAGATACGCAGTATTTT; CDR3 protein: CASSLTSQGADTQYF
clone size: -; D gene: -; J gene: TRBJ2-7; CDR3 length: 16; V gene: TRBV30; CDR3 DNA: TGTGCCTGGAGTCCTTCCTGGGGACATGCGGTCCACGAGCAGTACTTC; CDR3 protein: CAWSPSWGHAVHEQYF
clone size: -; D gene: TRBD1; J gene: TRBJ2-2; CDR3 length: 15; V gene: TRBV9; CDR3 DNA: TGTGCCAGCAGCCCGGGGAGGACAGGGCCCGGGGAGCTGTTTTTT; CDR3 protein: CASSPGRTGPGELFF
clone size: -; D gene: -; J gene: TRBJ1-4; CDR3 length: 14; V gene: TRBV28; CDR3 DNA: TGTGCCAGCAGTTTTTCCGGAGGTAATGAAAAACTGTTTTTT; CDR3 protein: CASSFSGGNEKLFF